Listed below are T cell receptor beta chains from one sample, sequenced in a study of shared clonotypes between healthy human individuals. Only in-frame clones appear in the TCRdb table, and some are missing; sequencing was by immunoSEQ multiplex PCR. This sample carries roughly 700,000 clones, 74% of them seen once, and the ten largest clones take less than 2%. The sequencing sample was made of memory CD4+ T cells sorted from blood. These receptors originate from a woman aged 30 to 39 in good health. CDR3s include the opening cysteine and the closing phenylalanine or tryptophan. The order of the fields is J gene, D gene, CDR3 length, V gene, CDR3 protein. The D gene is left open where the match is weak.

TRBJ2-3	TRBD2	13	TRBV7-7	CASSPGGADTQYF
TRBJ2-2	NA	13	TRBV11-2	CASSRKGGGELFF
TRBJ2-3	NA	13	TRBV5-1	CASSLGPADTQYF
TRBJ2-3	NA	13	TRBV7-3	CASRTVGTDTQYF
TRBJ2-1	NA	16	TRBV14	CASSQVASPANNEQFF
TRBJ2-3	NA	15	TRBV2	CAIPRAGRGTDTQYF
TRBJ1-2	NA	12	TRBV6-5	CASSRGGSGYTF
TRBJ2-7	TRBD2	14	TRBV10-2	CASTLAGGPYEQYF
TRBJ2-5	NA	12	TRBV7-9	CASSRTEETQYF
TRBJ2-2	NA	13	TRBV28	CASTIMSTGELFF
TRBJ2-3	TRBD2	15	TRBV18	CASSPGGSGTGTQYF
TRBJ1-2	NA	15	TRBV27	CASSLMAVSNYGYTF
TRBJ2-1	TRBD2	15	TRBV9	CASSLGLASVNEQFF
TRBJ1-2	NA	14	TRBV5-4	CASSTGGANYGYTF
TRBJ1-1	TRBD1	15	TRBV9	CASSVAPGGDTEAFF
TRBJ2-2	NA	16	TRBV5-1	CASSLEGRPNTGELFF
TRBJ1-1	NA	12	TRBV2	CASRYRGLGAFF
TRBJ2-7	NA	13	TRBV10-3	CAISGQGNDEQYF
TRBJ2-5	NA	13	TRBV5-1	CASSLVGAQTQYF
TRBJ1-5	NA	12	TRBV6-1	CASMRAGQPQHF
TRBJ2-7	NA	14	TRBV27	CASSKRDFSYEQYF
TRBJ2-2	NA	17	TRBV14	CASSQDLRGINTGELFF
TRBJ2-1	NA	13	TRBV6-1	CASSEYGANEQFF
TRBJ2-3	NA	15	TRBV27	CASARVRTKTDTQYF
TRBJ2-7	NA	11	TRBV6-1	CASSVGHEQYF
TRBJ1-4	NA	14	TRBV28	CASSLSGTKGKLFF
TRBJ2-1	NA	16	TRBV9	CASSVAHGSSYNEQFF
TRBJ1-1	NA	14	TRBV29-1	CSVSSRGEGTEAFF
NA	TRBD2	13	TRBV29-1	CSVAGREPYEQYF
TRBJ2-7	NA	14	TRBV6-5	CASSYERAGYEQYF
TRBJ1-1	NA	15	TRBV5-6	CASSLSGGAGTEAFF
TRBJ2-3	NA	15	TRBV28	CASNPTGLFADTQYF
TRBJ1-1	NA	14	TRBV6-1	CASTSGQGNTEAFF
TRBJ1-5	NA	15	TRBV19	CASSVDTRVNQPQHF
TRBJ1-3	NA	14	TRBV14	CASNLGGSGNTIYF
TRBJ1-1	NA	14	TRBV11-2	CASSLGQTNTEAFF
TRBJ2-3	TRBD2	14	TRBV7-2	CASSSREIADTQYF
TRBJ2-3	TRBD2	16	TRBV10-1	CASSDRTSGRTDTQYF
TRBJ2-7	NA	15	TRBV14	CASSPNPDSSYEQYF
TRBJ1-5	TRBD1	14	TRBV5-1	CASSPGTGEQPQHF
TRBJ2-1	NA	16	TRBV4-2	CASSQDLRSDGDEQFF
TRBJ1-4	TRBD1	14	TRBV27	CASSFQGVREKLFF